The T cell receptor beta chain under discussion was sequenced for a study of CD8 T cells in Susac syndrome. Study details: The sequenced Susac syndrome patients comprised five or six with active disease and about eight in remission.

The RNA, about 0.45 to 1 ug, was put through reverse transcription using random hexamers. A multiplex approach, immunoSEQ multiplex PCR, amplified TCR beta CDR3 across 54 Vbeta and 13 Jbeta. MiXCR was run by TCRdb on the immunoSEQ multiplex PCR reads, yielding one entry per CDR3 protein. Among around 170,000 distinct CDR3 sequences listed, 90% to 95% were seen once. CDR1 and CDR2 from the germline V gene are SEHNR and FQNEAQ (reference sequence). Trimming removed 3 bases at V and 7 bases at J, with 16 bases between. This CDR3 has 15 amino acids. Sequencing targeted TCR beta in blood CD8+ and CD4+ T cells.

The sample consisted of CD4+ T cells from PBMCs. The sequence was obtained from a human donor with Susac syndrome. The chain employs TRBV7-9 and TRBJ1-5; D is perhaps TRBD1 (6 bases). The DNA of the CDR3 is TGTGCCAGCAGCTTCGGTTCCGCAGGGGTGCAGCCCCAGCATTTT. Its translation: CASSFGSAGVQPQHF.